Following are 30 T cell receptor beta chains from one sample sequenced in a study of OX40 agonist ivuxolimab in advanced cancers. Assay used: immunoSEQ multiplex PCR; TCRdb lists only in-frame clones, some missing. The top ten clones hold 11% of a sample with tens of thousands of clones, more than 80% of them seen once. This sample comprised CD4+ or CD8+ T cells sorted from blood, obtained in a trial of the OX40 agonist ivuxolimab. These TCRs come from an adult with an advanced solid tumor such as melanoma, head and neck, liver or kidney cancer.

V is TRBV2 and J is TRBJ2-3; 11 bases fit TRBD2. The V and J ends lost 8 bases and 2 bases, in that order; junction bases with no gene match: 6. The CDR3 totals 15 residues. Germline V gene sequence: CDR1 SNHLY, CDR2 FYNNEI. CDR3 amino acids: CASAPGLAVTDTQYF. The CDR3 nucleotides are TGTGCCAGCGCACCGGGACTAGCGGTCACAGATACGCAGTATTTT. The full variable domain, in which reference TRBV2 and TRBJ2-3 provide the parts outside the CDR3, is EPEVTQTPSHQVTQMGQEVILRCVPISNHLYFYWYRQILGQKVEFLVSFYNNEISEKSEIFDDQFSVERPDGSNFTLKIRSTKLEDSAMYFCASAPGLAVTDTQYFGPGTRLTVL.

V usage is TRBV5-1 and J usage is TRBJ1-1; D is perhaps TRBD1 (5 bases). V gave up 0 bases and J gave up 4 bases, with 10 bases separating them. Germline V CDR1 and CDR2: SGHRS, YFSETQ. The length of the CDR3 is 14 residues. The DNA of the CDR3 is TGCGCCAGCAGCTTGGCCTTCGGGGGCACTGAAGCTTTCTTT. Its translation is CASSLAFGGTEAFF.

This chain joins TRBV27 and TRBJ2-7; perhaps TRBD1 as D (5 bases). Trimming shortened V by 6 bases and J by 1 base, and 13 bases separated the two germline ends. Germline loops: CDR1 MNHEY, CDR2 SMNVEV (reference sequence). The CDR3 loop spans 14 amino acids. The DNA of the CDR3 is TGTGCCAGCAGCCAAAGGGGTGGTTCCTACGAGCAGTACTTC. Protein: CASSQRGGSYEQYF.

This chain connects TRBV4-1 to TRBJ1-1; possible D gene TRBD1, 6 bases. V was clipped by 0 bases and J by 3 bases, with 11 bases between them. The CDR3 has 15 residues. Germline assignment: CDR1 MGHRA and CDR2 YSYEKL. The CDR3 protein is CASSQEGGVHTEAFF. The CDR3 nucleotides are TGCGCCAGCAGCCAAGAAGGGGGGGTGCACACTGAAGCTTTCTTT.

J is TRBJ1-5 and V is TRBV19; D is uncertain. CDR1 and CDR2 from the germline V gene are LNHDA and SQIVND (reference sequence). The CDR3 consists of 14 residues. Trimming shortened V by 5 bases and J by 2 bases, and 10 bases separated the two germline ends. The CDR3 DNA sequence: TGTGCCAGTAGTCCTAAGGACGGCAATCAGCCCCAGCATTTT. This gives the protein CASSPKDGNQPQHF.

The chain employs TRBV27 and TRBJ2-1, with 7 bases aligning to TRBD2. Germline lookup yields CDR1 MNHEY and CDR2 SMNVEV (reference sequence). The V gene end was trimmed by 5 bases and the J gene end by 3 bases; junction bases not matched to a gene: 10. The CDR3 has 16 amino acids. The CDR3 here is CASSPISAGVYNEQFF. CDR3 sequence (DNA): TGTGCCAGCAGTCCAATATCCGCGGGAGTCTACAATGAGCAGTTCTTC.

The chain uses TRBV19 and TRBJ1-5; perhaps TRBD1 as D (5 bases). Germline assignment: CDR1 LNHDA and CDR2 SQIVND (reference sequence). The CDR3 length is 16 residues. With 6 bases removed from V and 0 bases from J, the gap between germline ends came to 15 bases. CDR3 in amino acids: CASSTGGEISNQPQHF. CDR3 DNA sequence: TGTGCCAGTAGCACGGGGGGGGAAATTAGCAATCAGCCCCAGCATTTT.

This clone came up once. V usage is TRBV19 and J usage is TRBJ2-1, with TRBD2 as a possible D gene (5 bases). The germline CDR1 and CDR2 sequences are LNHDA and SQIVND (reference sequence). The CDR3 is 13 residues long. The V end was cut by 4 bases, the J end by 11 bases, with 15 bases between. The CDR3 sequence: CASSTLVEGKQFF. CDR3 sequence (DNA): TGTGCCAGTAGTACACTAGTCGAAGGGAAGCAGTTCTTC.

This clone has only one observation. The gene calls are TRBV7-9 and TRBJ2-2; tentative D call: TRBD2 (7 bases). The CDR3 extends over 15 amino acids. The germline V and J ends were trimmed by 8 bases and 4 bases, with 17 bases remaining between them. Germline CDR1 SEHNR, CDR2 FQNEAQ (reference sequence). The CDR3, as DNA: TGTGCCAGCCCGCTCCTAGGGGGGGTCACCGGGGAGCTGTTTTTT. Translating it yields CASPLLGGVTGELFF.

The V call is TRBV11-2, the J call TRBJ1-2, with D tentatively TRBD1 (5 bases). The CDR3 consists of 13 residues. Trimming pared 7 bases from V and 6 bases from J, leaving 15 bases between. CDR1 and CDR2 from the germline V gene are SGHAT and FQNNGV. CDR3 sequence reads: CASTDLGTNGYTF. The DNA of the CDR3 is TGTGCCAGCACCGACCTCGGGACCAATGGCTACACCTTC. Based on the CDR3 plus reference TRBV11-2 and TRBJ1-2, the full variable domain is EAGVAQSPRYKIIEKRQSVAFWCNPISGHATLYWYQQILGQGPKLLIQFQNNGVVDDSQLPKDRFSAERLKGVDSTLKIQPAKLEDSAVYLCASTDLGTNGYTFGSGTRLTVV.

The CDR3 loop is CASTAGGGRPQHF. The CDR3 DNA is TGTGCCAGCACCGCAGGGGGGGGCCGGCCCCAGCATTTT. The rearrangement joins TRBV6-6 to TRBJ1-5; 7 bases line up with TRBD1. J gave up 9 bases and V 7 bases, and 9 bases lay outside the gene matches. This CDR3 contains 13 residues. Per germline, CDR1 MNHNY and CDR2 SVGAGI (reference sequence).

CDR3 DNA: TGTGCCAGCAGCGCTTCCGGCAGCCCAAATGAGCAGTTCTTC. Protein product: CASSASGSPNEQFF. The genes are TRBV9 and TRBJ2-1, with D hard to call. Trimming left V 3 bases short and J 7 bases short, with 14 bases between. Germline V gene sequence: CDR1 SGDLS, CDR2 YYNGEE. The CDR3 is made up of 14 amino acids.

This clone was seen a handful of times. The chain recombines TRBV13 with TRBJ2-1; maybe TRBD1 (5 bases). CDR3 length equals 14 residues. Germline lookup yields CDR1 PRHDT and CDR2 FYEKMQ (reference sequence). With 1 base removed from V and 9 bases from J, the gap between germline ends came to 13 bases. CDR3 coding DNA: TGTGCCAGCAGCTTAGTTGGCCAGGGTAGTGAGCAGTTCTTC. Protein: CASSLVGQGSEQFF.

This clone showed up just once. J is TRBJ1-2 and V is TRBV27; 12 nucleotides line up with TRBD1. There are 14 residues in the CDR3. The trim removed 4 bases at V and 6 bases at J, leaving 3 bases unmatched. Germline V CDR1 and CDR2: MNHEY, SMNVEV (reference sequence). CDR3 loop: CASSWDRGLNGYTF. CDR3 coding DNA: TGTGCCAGCAGTTGGGACAGGGGGCTGAATGGCTACACCTTC.

This chain uses TRBV2 with TRBJ2-1; 11 bases align to TRBD1. V lost 4 bases and J lost 5; bases outside the gene matches: 7. This CDR3 is built from 16 residues. The V gene's germline CDR1 is SNHLY and CDR2 FYNNEI. CDR3 sequence: CASSAWTGGADNEQFF. CDR3 bases: TGTGCCAGCAGTGCCTGGACAGGGGGCGCGGACAATGAGCAGTTCTTC. The entire variable domain, with the rest obtained from reference TRBV2 and TRBJ2-1, is as follows: EPEVTQTPSHQVTQMGQEVILRCVPISNHLYFYWYRQILGQKVEFLVSFYNNEISEKSEIFDDQFSVERPDGSNFTLKIRSTKLEDSAMYFCASSAWTGGADNEQFFGPGTRLTVL.

This clone was counted only a few times. The chain joins TRBV27 to TRBJ1-1; TRBD1 might be the D (5 bases). The CDR3 is 13 residues long. Germline values: CDR1 MNHEY, CDR2 SMNVEV (reference sequence). Between the trimmed V and J ends, which lost 6 bases and 4 bases, there was a span of 12 bases. This CDR3 reads CASSFSGSTEAFF. The CDR3 coding sequence is TGTGCCAGCAGCTTTTCAGGGTCCACTGAAGCTTTCTTT.

This rearrangement joins TRBV27 to TRBJ2-3, with 11 bases matching TRBD2. J was trimmed by 9 bases and V by 4 bases; bases with no gene match: 3. From germline, CDR1 is MNHEY and CDR2 SMNVEV (reference sequence). CDR3 length: 13 residues. The chain's CDR3 is CASSSWTSGTQYF. The CDR3 region has the DNA TGTGCCAGCAGTTCCTGGACTAGCGGGACGCAGTATTTT.

V gene TRBV7-9 combines with J gene TRBJ2-4; D may correspond to TRBD1 or TRBD2 (5 bases each). Germline lookup yields CDR1 SEHNR and CDR2 FQNEAQ (reference sequence). The length of the CDR3 is 15 residues. Trimming removed 5 bases from V and 0 bases from J, with 11 bases in between. The CDR3 loop is CASSPGAVAKNIQYF. The DNA for the CDR3 is TGTGCCAGCAGCCCCGGGGCCGTAGCCAAAAACATTCAGTACTTC.

In its sample, this clone was seen once. The V gene is TRBV5-1, the J gene TRBJ2-7, with D maybe TRBD1 (6 bases). The V gene lost 4 bases and the J gene lost 3 bases, with 11 bases spanning the gap. The CDR3 is 13 amino acids. Per germline, CDR1 SGHRS and CDR2 YFSETQ. DNA for the CDR3: TGCGCCAGCAGCATCGACAGGTTCTACGAGCAGTACTTC. The encoded protein is CASSIDRFYEQYF. Based on the CDR3 plus reference TRBV5-1 and TRBJ2-7, the full variable domain is KAGVTQTPRYLIKTRGQQVTLSCSPISGHRSVSWYQQTPGQGLQFLFEYFSETQRNKGNFPGRFSGRQFSNSRSEMNVSTLELGDSALYLCASSIDRFYEQYFGPGTRLTVT.

The chain couples TRBV11-2 to TRBJ1-1; D perhaps matches TRBD1 (5 bases). Trimming cost V 3 bases and J 1 base, with 9 bases left between them. The CDR3 is 14 amino acids. Germline lookup yields CDR1 SGHAT and CDR2 FQNNGV. The CDR3 coding sequence is TGTGCCAGCAGCTTCCAGGGAGAGAACACTGAAGCTTTCTTT. Translation gives CASSFQGENTEAFF. Based on the CDR3 plus reference TRBV11-2 and TRBJ1-1, the full variable domain is EAGVAQSPRYKIIEKRQSVAFWCNPISGHATLYWYQQILGQGPKLLIQFQNNGVVDDSQLPKDRFSAERLKGVDSTLKIQPAKLEDSAVYLCASSFQGENTEAFFGQGTRLTVV.

The chain couples TRBV10-3 to TRBJ1-1, with 7 bases that match TRBD1. Trimming cost V 3 bases and J 11 bases; bases outside gene matches: 3. The CDR3 has 11 amino acids. Germline CDR1 is ENHRY and CDR2 is SYGVKD. CDR3 region: CAISEGQEAFF. CDR3 bases: TGTGCCATCAGTGAAGGACAGGAGGCTTTCTTT.

V and J are TRBV7-9 and TRBJ2-3; D possibly corresponds to TRBD1 (5 bases). Trimming stripped 1 base from V and 4 bases from J, with 9 bases between. The CDR3 contains 14 residues. Germline CDR1 is SEHNR and CDR2 is FQNEAQ (reference sequence). The CDR3 protein is CASSLEGAADTQYF. The DNA of the CDR3 is TGTGCCAGCAGCTTAGAAGGGGCGGCAGATACGCAGTATTTT.

The chain links TRBV27 to TRBJ1-5, with D hard to call. Trimming stripped 6 bases from V and 0 bases from J, with 9 bases between. The CDR3 extends over 14 amino acids. Germline V gene data show CDR1 as MNHEY and CDR2 as SMNVEV (reference sequence). CDR3 sequence (DNA): TGTGCCAGCAGGGAAAGGCTTAGCAATCAGCCCCAGCATTTT. Translation: CASRERLSNQPQHF.

V gene TRBV7-3 combines with J gene TRBJ2-5; maybe TRBD2 (6 bases). The CDR3 loop spans 13 amino acids. V lost 3 bases to trimming and J lost 4 bases, with 9 bases between them. Per the germline V gene, CDR1 is SGHTA and CDR2 is FQGTGA. DNA of the CDR3: TGTGCCAGCAGCTTTTTCGGGGGAGAGACCCAGTACTTC. Translated, it gives CASSFFGGETQYF.

V is TRBV7-8 and J is TRBJ1-5, with D unclear. V was pared by 2 bases and J by 4 bases, with 15 bases between. This CDR3 has 16 amino acids. The germline V gene has CDR1 SGHVS and CDR2 FQNEAQ. In nucleotides, the CDR3 is TGTGCCAGCAGCTTAATTGTTTCGGGGATGAATCAGCCCCAGCATTTT. Its translation is CASSLIVSGMNQPQHF.

This clone is medium-sized (0.01 to 0.1%) in the sample. Different DNA sequences within this sample yield the same CDR3. The chain employs TRBV27 and TRBJ2-7, with D possibly TRBD1 on 5 matching bases. There are 13 residues in the CDR3. CDR1 and CDR2 (germline): MNHEY, SMNVEV (reference sequence). V lost 3 bases, J lost 6 bases, and 12 bases lay in between. The CDR3 bases are TGTGCCAGCAGTTTTGGGCAGGGCGCCGAGCAGTACTTC. Its protein product is CASSFGQGAEQYF.

This chain joins TRBV5-8 and TRBJ1-5, with D possibly matching TRBD1 (5 bases). Germline V gene data show CDR1 as SGHTS and CDR2 as YDEGEE. With 6 bases removed from V and 0 bases from J, the gap between germline ends came to 13 bases. CDR3 length equals 15 residues. The CDR3, as DNA: TGTGCCAGCATCGACAGAGGCTTTAGCAATCAGCCCCAGCATTTT. As protein: CASIDRGFSNQPQHF.

The chain links TRBV2 to TRBJ1-1, with D unclear. The CDR3 totals 12 residues. Trimming left V 4 bases short and J 6 bases short, with 9 bases between. Germline-derived CDR1 and CDR2 are SNHLY and FYNNEI. The CDR3 reads CASSVVSPEAFF. CDR3 bases: TGTGCCAGCAGTGTCGTATCCCCTGAAGCTTTCTTT.

The chain recombines TRBV19 with TRBJ1-1, with 8 bases aligning to TRBD1. Germline V gene data show CDR1 as LNHDA and CDR2 as SQIVND (reference sequence). The CDR3 runs 15 residues. V shed 5 bases, J shed 2 bases, and the junction held 7 bases outside the gene matches. The CDR3 region is CASSLSGTGNTEAFF. The CDR3 DNA is TGTGCCAGTAGTCTCTCCGGGACAGGTAACACTGAAGCTTTCTTT.

The rearrangement links TRBV10-3 to TRBJ2-3, with TRBD2 matching 8 bases. The CDR3 covers 14 residues. From germline, CDR1 is ENHRY and CDR2 SYGVKD. The ends lost 2 bases at V and 4 bases at J; junction bases unmatched: 2. The CDR3 is CAISEVLAADTQYF. For the CDR3, the DNA is TGTGCCATCAGTGAGGTACTAGCGGCAGATACGCAGTATTTT.